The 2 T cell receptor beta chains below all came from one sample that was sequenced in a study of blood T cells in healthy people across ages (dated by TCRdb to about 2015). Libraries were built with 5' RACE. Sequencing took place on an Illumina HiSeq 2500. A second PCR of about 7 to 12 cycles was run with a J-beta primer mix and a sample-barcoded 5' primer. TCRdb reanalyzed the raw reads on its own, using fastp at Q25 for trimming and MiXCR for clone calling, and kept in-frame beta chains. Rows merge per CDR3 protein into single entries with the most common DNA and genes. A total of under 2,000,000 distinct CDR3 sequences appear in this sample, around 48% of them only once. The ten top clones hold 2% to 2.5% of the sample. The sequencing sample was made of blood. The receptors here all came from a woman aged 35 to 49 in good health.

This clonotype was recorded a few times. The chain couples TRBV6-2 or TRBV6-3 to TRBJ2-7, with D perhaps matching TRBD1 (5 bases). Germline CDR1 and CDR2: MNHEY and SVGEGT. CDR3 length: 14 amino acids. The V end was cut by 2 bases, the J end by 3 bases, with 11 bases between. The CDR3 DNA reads TGTGCCAGCAGTTACCAGGGCTTAAACTACGAGCAGTACTTC. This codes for CASSYQGLNYEQYF.

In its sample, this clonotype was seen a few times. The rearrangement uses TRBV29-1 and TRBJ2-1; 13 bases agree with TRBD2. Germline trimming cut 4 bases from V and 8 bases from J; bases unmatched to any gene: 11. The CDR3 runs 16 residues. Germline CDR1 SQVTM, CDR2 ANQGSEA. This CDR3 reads CSVGRLLAGGLHEQFF. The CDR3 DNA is TGCAGCGTTGGCCGGTTACTAGCGGGGGGGCTGCATGAGCAGTTCTTC.